This T cell receptor (beta chain) is drawn from a study of blood T cell repertoires in COVID-19 (dated by TCRdb to between 2020 and 2021). For the study in its entirety: Samples covering the acute and convalescent phases of COVID-19 were provided by collaborators in the United States, Italy and Spain. Where available, HLA class I and class II types were taken from metadata supplied by the sample provider and were not determined by assay-based typing. The samples were drawn from two sources: the first 160 participants of the ongoing ImmuneRACE study, and about 1,300 subjects contributed by 6 global collaborators. Nearly every sample came with metadata listing a de-identified subject ID, COVID-19 status, age in years and sex. The dataset comprised deeply sampled blood TCRbeta repertoires from subjects exposed to, actively infected with, or recovered from COVID-19. A freely available public database, intended as a resource for researchers studying the immune response to SARS-CoV-2, is where the repertoires were released. The material from the prospective study consisted of cDNA or gDNA derived from T cells, B-cell-depleted T cells, or PBMCs. Here is what the overall study found, with its caveats: The quantity of clinical and demographic metadata differed by source and by participant and was supplied without curation.

Each collaborating institution followed its own protocols to collect whole blood in K2EDTA tubes. For TCRbeta analysis, collaborators shipped samples as frozen whole blood, isolated PBMCs, or DNA extracted from either of those sample types. TCRbeta CDR3 regions were amplified from genomic DNA by means of the immunoSEQ Assay, a bias-controlled multiplex PCR. Turning to the authors' computational methods: The number of nucleated cells in each sample was estimated from the amplification of reference gene primers within the assay. To quantify the absolute abundance of each unique TCRbeta CDR3 rearrangement, sequence reads were collapsed and filtered. For each sample, productive Simpson clonality was calculated as the square root of Simpson's diversity index over productive rearrangements. TCRdb stores this immuneACCESS table with in-frame sequences only. Part of the clones is absent; in the studies checked, under half of the shortfall reflects unresolved V genes, and no reason is known for the rest. V, J and clone size were drawn from that table, and D and trimming were deduced from the DNA. The sample table shows 110,000 or so clones, and 65% to 85% are seen once. The ten largest clones capture around 1.5% of the sample.

V loses 3 bases of germline sequence and J loses 2 bases, and the interval between the two ends is 17 bases. The germline V gene supplies CDR1 ENHRY and CDR2 SYGVKD. From cysteine to phenylalanine, the CDR3 is 17 amino acids long. Only CDR3 DNA remains: 51 bases, in frame from the first base. About this clone: What antigen it recognizes has not been identified. Base qualities are not provided; no much larger clone lies one nucleotide away.

The receptor was derived from a man aged 50-59 years with acute or convalescent COVID-19. Material: peripheral blood. Rearrangement joined TRBV10-3 to TRBJ1-5; TRBD1 might be the D gene, on 6 matching bases. The DNA reads TGTGCCATCAGTGAACCTTCGGGACAATCGGGCAATCAGCCCCAGCATTTT. This encodes CAISEPSGQSGNQPQHF.